This T cell receptor (beta chain) was obtained from a study of cytomegalovirus exposure and HLA in healthy donors. Note on this clone: Its specificity is unknown.

The study ran its PCR with 60 Vbeta and 13 Jbeta primers. The data were produced by immunoSEQ multiplex PCR, yet TCRdb's version contains in-frame clones alone and is incomplete. Of under 65,000 clones detected, around four fifths appear once; the ten largest clones hold 2.5% to 3.5%. Study outcomes and limitations: Being indistinguishable, some V segments were excluded, TRBV6-2 and TRBV6-3 among them. The authors later found TCR association rates varying by HLA locus, with DRB1 most and HLA-C fewest.

Trimming cost V 6 bases and J 9 bases; bases outside gene matches: 7. CDR3 length: 14 amino acids. Germline V CDR1 and CDR2: SNHLY, FYNNEI. Sequencing was done on a sample of PBMCs. This TCR came from a man between 45 and 60 years old in good health and CMV-seronegative. The gene calls are TRBV2 and TRBJ2-1; 11 positions match TRBD2. The CDR3 DNA reads as TGTGCCAGCAGACGACTAGCGGGGCGGGGTGAGCAGTTCTTC. Translated, it gives CASRRLAGRGEQFF.